The T cell receptor beta chain described here comes from a study of T-cell memory formation after mild COVID-19. The CDR3 sequence is 13 residues long. In germline, CDR1 is SQVTM, CDR2 ANQGSEA. Trimming left V 4 bases short and J 0 bases short, with 6 bases between. Points from the study as a whole: The SARS-CoV-2 specificity of second-wave clones reaching peak at day 37 remained unverified.

TCRdb reprocessed the 5' RACE reads via MiXCR and lists one record per CDR3 protein. The data hold fewer than 90,000 distinct CDR3 sequences, with around 13% observed a single time. The table lists this clonotype with a few counts. Its antigen is unknown. The TCR comes from a man aged 18 to 30 who had mild COVID-19 (a few samples of this study predate the infection). Cell type and time point are not known. Specimen: PBMCs or a T cell subset sorted from them (not recorded which). The chain has TRBV29-1 and TRBJ2-2; no reliable D call. The CDR3 protein is CSVVIPNTGELFF. CDR3 coding DNA: TGCAGCGTTGTAATCCCGAACACCGGGGAGCTGTTTTTT.